Each of the 18 T cell receptor beta chains below was sequenced from the same sample in a study of T cell repertoires in cytomegalovirus infection. Antigens of these TCRs are unknown. Each CDR3 protein gets one entry after TCRdb re-called the reads with MiXCR. The table shows about 470,000 distinct CDR3 sequences, with more than 40% occurring only once. Specimen: cultured PBMCs, collected from culture after CMV antigen stimulation. These receptors all come from a human donor in good health (CMV status not recorded). Some clones in this sample may be carry-over from other donors' samples.

In the case of this clonotype: The germline gene is not matched at one end of the junction; a read error may be the cause. This rearrangement joins TRBV12-3 or TRBV12-4 to TRBJ1-2, with D unclear. The CDR3 is 11 residues long. CDR3 region: CASSSGQVGDF. CDR3 bases: TGTGCCAGCAGTTCGGGCCAGGTCGGTGACTTC.

V and J are TRBV7-2 and TRBJ2-5; TRBD2 matches 10 bases. Unmatched junction bases numbered 6, after V lost 1 base and J lost 10 bases. The CDR3 sequence is 14 residues long. Germline V gene sequence: CDR1 SGHTA, CDR2 FQGNSA. The CDR3 region is CASSLGTSGGFQYF. CDR3 DNA: TGTGCCAGCAGCTTAGGGACTAGCGGAGGTTTCCAGTACTTC.

V and J are TRBV7-6 and TRBJ2-7; 12 bases are a match to TRBD1. The CDR3 length is 22 residues. The germline CDR1 and CDR2 sequences are SGHVS and FNYEAQ. Unmatched junction bases numbered 23, after V lost 3 bases and J lost 2 bases. CDR3 sequence: CASSFRDRGLSGRSPLTYEQYF. The CDR3 DNA reads as TGTGCCAGCAGCTTCCGGGACAGGGGGCTGAGCGGGAGGAGTCCCTTAACCTACGAGCAGTACTTC.

The chain couples TRBV14 to TRBJ2-3, with D possibly being TRBD2 (6 bases). Trimming pared 0 bases from V and 4 bases from J, leaving 11 bases between. In germline, CDR1 is SGHDN, CDR2 FVKESK. The CDR3 has 15 residues. For the CDR3, the DNA is TGTGCCAGCAGCCAAGAACCCGGGAGCCCAGATACGCAGTATTTT. Its protein product is CASSQEPGSPDTQYF.

The chain employs TRBV6-5 and TRBJ2-1, with 9 bases aligning to TRBD2. This CDR3 is built from 15 residues. With V trimmed by 1 base and J by 8 bases, 6 bases remained unmatched. Germline V gene sequence: CDR1 MNHEY, CDR2 SVGAGI. CDR3 protein: CASSYFAGGPYEQFF. The CDR3 coding sequence is TGTGCCAGCAGTTACTTTGCGGGAGGGCCTTATGAGCAGTTCTTC.

The CDR3 spells CSAGGYYSGANVLTF. The CDR3 coding sequence is TGCAGTGCTGGAGGCTACTACTCTGGGGCCAACGTCCTGACTTTC. The chain has TRBV20-1 and TRBJ2-6, with D perhaps TRBD2 (5 bases). The V and J ends lost 5 bases and 0 bases respectively, with 11 bases between them. The CDR3 extends over 15 amino acids. Germline CDR1 is DFQATT and CDR2 is SNEGSKA (reference sequence).

A few counts support this clonotype. V and J are TRBV7-9 and TRBJ2-2, with TRBD2 identical over 9 bases. The CDR3 consists of 17 residues. Looked up from germline, CDR1 is SEHNR and CDR2 is FQNEAQ (reference sequence). The ends lost 5 bases at V and 4 bases at J; junction bases unmatched: 11. CDR3 nucleotides: TGTGCCAGCAGCCCCCCGAGCGGGAGGACGGGCACCGGGGAGCTGTTTTTT. Translating gives CASSPPSGRTGTGELFF.

The chain has TRBV11-2 and TRBJ2-7, with D perhaps TRBD2 (5 bases). This CDR3 contains 14 residues. Germline V CDR1 and CDR2: SGHAT, FQNNGV. Trimming removed 5 bases from V and 4 bases from J, with 15 bases in between. This CDR3 reads CASSRRRTLYEQYF. The CDR3 nucleotides read TGTGCCAGCAGCCGCCGGCGGACTTTATACGAGCAGTACTTC.

This clonotype was recorded a few times. This chain joins TRBV4-3 and TRBJ2-5, with D perhaps matching TRBD1 (6 bases). V shed 0 bases and J shed 5 bases, with 10 bases lying between them. CDR3 length equals 14 residues. Germline V gene lookup returns CDR1 LGHNA and CDR2 YSLEER. This CDR3 reads CASSQEDQGETQYF. The CDR3 DNA is TGCGCCAGCAGCCAAGAAGACCAGGGGGAGACCCAGTACTTC.

This clonotype appeared a few times. The gene calls are TRBV7-9 and TRBJ2-7; D possibly corresponds to TRBD1 (6 bases). CDR3 length: 15 residues. The V end was cut by 3 bases, the J end by 1 base, with 13 bases between. CDR1 is SEHNR, CDR2 FQNEAQ, per germline (reference sequence). The CDR3 region is CASSFLGTRSYEQYF. In nucleotides, the CDR3 is TGTGCCAGCAGCTTCCTGGGGACAAGATCCTACGAGCAGTACTTC.

This clonotype was seen ten or more times. This chain uses TRBV7-6 with TRBJ2-3; 9 positions agree with TRBD2. The CDR3 is 16 amino acids. Trimming at V came to 2 bases and at J to 1 base, leaving 4 bases not matched to a gene. CDR1 SGHVS and CDR2 FNYEAQ come from the germline V gene. In DNA, the CDR3 is TGTGCCAGCAGCTTAATAGCGGGAGTCGGCACAGATACGCAGTATTTT. Encoded protein: CASSLIAGVGTDTQYF.

The rearrangement joins TRBV7-2 to TRBJ1-6; D is possibly TRBD1 (6 bases). Germline V gene data show CDR1 as SGHTA and CDR2 as FQGNSA. The CDR3 runs to 13 residues. V shed 7 bases and J shed 6 bases, with 10 bases lying between them. The CDR3 nucleotides read TGTGCCAGCACCAGGACAGCTAATTCACCCCTCCACTTT. It is translated as CASTRTANSPLHF. Full variable domain (missing parts from reference TRBV7-2 and TRBJ1-6): GAGVSQSPSNKVTEKGKDVELRCDPISGHTALYWYRQSLGQGLEFLIYFQGNSAPDKSGLPSDRFSAERTGGSVSTLTIQRTQQEDSAVYLCASTRTANSPLHFGNGTRLTVT.

The chain combines TRBV4-1 with TRBJ2-3; D gene uncertain. The CDR3 covers 15 residues. V was trimmed by 4 bases and J by 2 bases, leaving 13 bases between them. CDR1 MGHRA and CDR2 YSYEKL come from the germline V gene. CDR3 nucleotide sequence: TGCGCCAGCAGCCCGGCGGTACTCTACACAGATACGCAGTATTTT. It yields the protein CASSPAVLYTDTQYF.

The chain uses TRBV5-6 and TRBJ1-4; a weak D match, TRBD1 (5 bases). CDR1 and CDR2 from the germline V gene are SGHDT and YYEEEE. This CDR3 comprises 15 residues. V was cut by 4 bases and J by 6 bases, with 16 bases left in between. The CDR3 sequence is CASSLGPSGDEKLFF. Here the CDR3 DNA reads TGTGCCAGCAGCCTGGGACCCTCGGGGGATGAAAAACTGTTTTTT.

This rearrangement joins TRBV18 to TRBJ2-2, with D tentatively TRBD2 (6 bases). The germline V gene has CDR1 KGHSH and CDR2 LQKENI. V lost 3 bases to trimming and J lost 4 bases, with 15 bases between them. The length of the CDR3 is 16 residues. CDR3 DNA sequence: TGTGCCAGCTCACCTGGAGTCGGGAGTATCACCGGGGAGCTGTTTTTT. The encoded protein is CASSPGVGSITGELFF.

The chain joins TRBV12-3 or TRBV12-4 to TRBJ1-5, with D unclear. This CDR3 spans 13 amino acids. Trimming took off 9 bases at V and 1 base at J, with 10 bases between the two ends. The CDR3, as DNA: TGTGCCAGTCTCATTGCGAGCAATCAGCCCCAGCATTTT. Amino acid sequence: CASLIASNQPQHF.

A few counts support this clonotype. The J gene is TRBJ1-1, the V gene TRBV19; D unresolved. V was trimmed by 1 base and J by 8 bases, leaving 14 bases between them. This CDR3 has 14 residues. Germline CDR1 and CDR2: LNHDA and SQIVND (reference sequence). In nucleotides, the CDR3 is TGTGCCAGTAGTATAGCCGGAAAGATATTAGAAGCTTTCTTT. Residues: CASSIAGKILEAFF. Supplemented by reference TRBV19 and TRBJ1-1, the full variable domain reads DGGITQSPKYLFRKEGQNVTLSCEQNLNHDAMYWYRQDPGQGLRLIYYSQIVNDFQKGDIAEGYSVSREKKESFPLTVTSAQKNPTAFYLCASSIAGKILEAFFGQGTRLTVV.

The V gene is TRBV11-2, the J gene TRBJ1-2; no clear D. V was clipped by 5 bases and J by 1 base, with 11 bases between them. The length of the CDR3 is 14 residues. Germline V CDR1 and CDR2: SGHAT, FQNNGV. CDR3 residues: CASSTGSLNYGYTF. CDR3 DNA sequence: TGTGCCAGCAGCACCGGGTCGCTTAACTATGGCTACACCTTC.